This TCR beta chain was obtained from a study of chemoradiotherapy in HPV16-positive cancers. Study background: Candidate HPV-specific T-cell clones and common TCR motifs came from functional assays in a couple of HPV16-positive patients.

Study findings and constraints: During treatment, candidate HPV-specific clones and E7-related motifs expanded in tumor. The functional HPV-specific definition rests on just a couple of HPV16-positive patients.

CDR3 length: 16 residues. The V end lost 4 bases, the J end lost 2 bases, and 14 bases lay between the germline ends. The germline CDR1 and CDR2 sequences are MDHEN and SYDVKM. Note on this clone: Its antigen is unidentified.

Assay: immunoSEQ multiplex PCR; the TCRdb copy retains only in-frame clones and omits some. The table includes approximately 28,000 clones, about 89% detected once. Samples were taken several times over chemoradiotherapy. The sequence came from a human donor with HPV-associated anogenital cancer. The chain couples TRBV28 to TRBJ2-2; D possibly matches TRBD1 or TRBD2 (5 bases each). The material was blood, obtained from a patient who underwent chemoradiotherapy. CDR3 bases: TGTGCCAGCAGTTCCCGTTCGAGGGGTAACACCGGGGAGCTGTTTTTT. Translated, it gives CASSSRSRGNTGELFF.